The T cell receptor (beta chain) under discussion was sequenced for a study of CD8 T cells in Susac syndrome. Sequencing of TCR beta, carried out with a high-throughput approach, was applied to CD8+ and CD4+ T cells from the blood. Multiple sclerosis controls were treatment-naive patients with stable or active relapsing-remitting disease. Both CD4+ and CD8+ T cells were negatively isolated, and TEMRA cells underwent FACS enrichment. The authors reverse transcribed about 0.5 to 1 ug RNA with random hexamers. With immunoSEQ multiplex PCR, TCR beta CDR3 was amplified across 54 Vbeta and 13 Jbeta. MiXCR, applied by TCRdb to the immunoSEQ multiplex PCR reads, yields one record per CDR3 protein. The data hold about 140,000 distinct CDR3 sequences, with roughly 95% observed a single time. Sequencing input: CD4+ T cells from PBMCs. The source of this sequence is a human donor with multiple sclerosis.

The CDR3 region has the DNA TGCAGTGCCCCCGGGGGGTACTTC. This translates into CSAPGGYF. The chain combines TRBV20-1 with TRBJ2-4; possible D gene TRBD2, 6 bases. The germline gives CDR1 DFQATT, CDR2 SNEGSKA (reference sequence). The CDR3 extends over 8 amino acids. V shed 6 bases and J shed 15 bases, with 9 bases lying between them.